Following are 27 T cell receptor beta chains from one sample sequenced in a study of somatic mutations in cytotoxic T cells in rheumatoid arthritis. Generated by immunoSEQ multiplex PCR, the TCRdb table keeps only in-frame clones and is missing some. This table holds under 20,000 clones, approximately 80% found once. The material sequenced was CD8+ T cells sorted from blood. These receptors originate from an adult with rheumatoid arthritis.

The chain employs TRBV4-1 and TRBJ1-5; tentative D call: TRBD1 (5 bases). The germline CDR1 and CDR2 sequences are MGHRA and YSYEKL. Trimming took off 8 bases at V and 6 bases at J, with 14 bases between the two ends. The CDR3 runs 13 residues. Written as DNA, the CDR3 is TGCGCCAGCGGGTGGGACCGCGGTCAGCCCCAGCATTTT. Its translation: CASGWDRGQPQHF.

The chain links TRBV7-6 to TRBJ2-7; D is uncertain. V gave up 0 bases and J gave up 3 bases, with 9 bases separating them. Germline loops: CDR1 SGHVS, CDR2 FNYEAQ. The CDR3 has 14 residues. CDR3 in DNA: TGTGCCAGCAGCTTAGCGCTGGGAAACTACGAGCAGTACTTC. It encodes CASSLALGNYEQYF.

This chain links TRBV6-5 with TRBJ2-3, with D unresolved. This CDR3 is built from 13 residues. The germline CDR1 and CDR2 sequences are MNHEY and SVGAGI. With 2 bases removed from V and 4 bases from J, the gap between germline ends came to 7 bases. The CDR3 loop reads CASSYGESDTQYF. The CDR3, as DNA: TGTGCCAGCAGTTACGGAGAGTCAGATACGCAGTATTTT.

The J gene is TRBJ2-7, the V gene TRBV18; D possibly uses TRBD1 or TRBD2 (7 bases each). The CDR3 spans 15 residues. The germline gives CDR1 KGHSH, CDR2 LQKENI. V lost 5 bases and J 1 base, leaving 15 bases between the germline ends. The CDR3, as DNA: TGTGCCAGCTCAAGTAGACAGGGACTATCCTACGAGCAGTACTTC. Translation: CASSSRQGLSYEQYF.

The CDR3 bases are TGTGCCAGCAGTTACTCGCCGGGACAGTACACCGGGGAGCTGTTTTTT. Its translation is CASSYSPGQYTGELFF. The chain uses TRBV6-5 and TRBJ2-2; 7 bases are a match to TRBD1. Germline trimming cut 0 bases from V and 3 bases from J; bases unmatched to any gene: 4. The CDR3 loop spans 16 amino acids. CDR1 MNHEY and CDR2 SVGAGI come from the germline V gene.

Here the CDR3 reads CASSLLGANVLTF. The CDR3 coding sequence is TGTGCCAGCAGTTTACTTGGGGCCAACGTCCTGACTTTC. The chain carries TRBV6-6 and TRBJ2-6; no definite D call. CDR1 is MNHNY, CDR2 SVGAGI, per germline (reference sequence). Trimming cost V 4 bases and J 3 bases, with 4 bases left between them. The CDR3 totals 13 residues.

The chain employs TRBV30 and TRBJ1-1; D not resolved. Trimming pared 0 bases from V and 2 bases from J, leaving 7 bases between. This CDR3 is 13 amino acids long. Germline loops: CDR1 GTSNPN, CDR2 SVGIG (reference sequence). The CDR3 bases are TGTGCCTGGAGTGTGGGAGTTAACACTGAAGCTTTCTTT. Translation gives CAWSVGVNTEAFF.

This clone came up once. The chain joins TRBV7-8 to TRBJ1-4; 10 bases map to TRBD1. This CDR3 is built from 15 residues. V trimming: 6 bases; J trimming: 7 bases; junction bases outside the gene matches: 8. Per the germline V gene, CDR1 is SGHVS and CDR2 is FQNEAQ. The CDR3 coding sequence is TGTGCCAGCAGGCCAGACAGGGGGCCTGGTGAAAAACTGTTTTTT. Translated, it gives CASRPDRGPGEKLFF.

J is TRBJ1-3 and V is TRBV11-3; D gene unclear. The CDR3 totals 14 residues. Germline-derived CDR1 and CDR2 are SGHNT and YENEEA. V gave up 3 bases and J gave up 2 bases, with 8 bases separating them. CDR3 nucleotide sequence: TGTGCCAGCAGCTTCGGCGGACCTGGAAACACCATATATTTT. It codes for CASSFGGPGNTIYF.

This chain connects TRBV7-9 to TRBJ2-3, with TRBD2 as a possible D gene (6 bases). CDR3 size: 13 residues. CDR1 is SEHNR and CDR2 is FQNEAQ in the germline V gene (reference sequence). V was trimmed by 5 bases and J by 12 bases, leaving 18 bases between them. The DNA for the CDR3 is TGTGCCAGCAGCCCTCTAAGACTAGACGCTCAGTATTTT. Translating gives CASSPLRLDAQYF. Full variable domain (missing parts from reference TRBV7-9 and TRBJ2-3): DTGVSQNPRHKITKRGQNVTFRCDPISEHNRLYWYRQTLGQGPEFLTYFQNEAQLEKSRLLSDRFSAERPKGSFSTLEIQRTEQGDSAMYLCASSPLRLDAQYFGPGTRLTVL.

The CDR3 DNA is TGTGCCAGCAGGACTAGCGGGCGCTACGAGCAGTACTTC. It specifies CASRTSGRYEQYF. The gene calls are TRBV27 and TRBJ2-7; TRBD2 matches at 10 bases. The V gene end was trimmed by 6 bases and the J gene end by 3 bases; junction bases not matched to a gene: 2. The CDR3 has 13 amino acids. Germline V gene sequence: CDR1 MNHEY, CDR2 SMNVEV (reference sequence).

The chain couples TRBV7-2 to TRBJ2-3; D possibly corresponds to TRBD2 (5 bases). The germline V gene has CDR1 SGHTA and CDR2 FQGNSA. Trimming pared 5 bases from V and 3 bases from J, leaving 15 bases between. The CDR3 runs to 15 residues. CDR3 in DNA: TGTGCCAGCAGCACTAAGCCCCGGGGAACAGATACGCAGTATTTT. Translating it yields CASSTKPRGTDTQYF.

This clone was detected only a few times. The rearrangement uses TRBV30 and TRBJ1-1, with D unresolved. The CDR3 consists of 11 residues. The ends were cut back, 4 bases at V and 6 bases at J, with 9 bases in the middle. CDR1 is GTSNPN, CDR2 SVGIG, per germline (reference sequence). The CDR3 coding sequence is TGTGCCTGGAACTTTCAAGCTGAAGCTTTCTTT. Protein product: CAWNFQAEAFF.

This clone was seen a few times. The chain employs TRBV6-1 and TRBJ2-3; 9 nucleotides align to TRBD2. Germline assignment: CDR1 MNHNS and CDR2 SASEGT. The ends lost 1 base at V and 4 bases at J; junction bases unmatched: 0. CDR3 size: 14 residues. CDR3 amino acids: CASSEGGGADTQYF. The CDR3 DNA follows: TGTGCCAGCAGTGAAGGCGGGGGGGCAGATACGCAGTATTTT.

V is TRBV30 and J is TRBJ1-2, with a weak D call TRBD1 (6 bases). Trimming left V 5 bases short and J 4 bases short, with 17 bases between. The CDR3 is made up of 14 amino acids. CDR1 and CDR2 from the germline V gene are GTSNPN and SVGIG (reference sequence). CDR3 nucleotides: TGTGCCTGGGGGGCGGACAGTTGGATCTATGGCTACACCTTC. Its protein is CAWGADSWIYGYTF.

The chain has TRBV13 and TRBJ2-7, with D unclear. The CDR3 runs to 13 residues. Germline loops: CDR1 PRHDT, CDR2 FYEKMQ (reference sequence). Deletions cut 3 bases from V and 2 bases from J, with 8 bases between. The CDR3 here is CASSLALAYEQYF. As DNA, the CDR3 is TGTGCCAGCAGCTTGGCCTTGGCCTACGAGCAGTACTTC.

This chain joins TRBV5-1 and TRBJ2-1; no clear D. V lost 0 bases and J 10 bases, leaving 8 bases between the germline ends. CDR1 is SGHRS, CDR2 YFSETQ, per germline. CDR3 length equals 12 residues. CDR3 sequence: CASSLELEEQFF. The CDR3 DNA sequence: TGCGCCAGCAGCTTGGAGCTAGAGGAGCAGTTCTTC.

This clone came up a few times. V gene TRBV4-1 combines with J gene TRBJ2-7, with D perhaps matching TRBD2 (6 bases). V was pared by 8 bases and J by 6 bases, with 11 bases between. The CDR3 totals 11 residues. Germline V lookup: CDR1 MGHRA, CDR2 YSYEKL. The CDR3 protein is CASRSGSEQYF. CDR3 DNA: TGCGCCAGCCGTAGCGGTAGCGAGCAGTACTTC.

The chain is built from TRBV2 and TRBJ2-7; 7 bases align to TRBD1. V trimming: 11 bases; J trimming: 5 bases; junction bases outside the gene matches: 12. The CDR3 has 13 residues. Germline V gene data show CDR1 as SNHLY and CDR2 as FYNNEI. The CDR3 DNA reads as TGTGCCCCCACAGGGGATAACGCTCACGAGCAGTACTTC. Protein: CAPTGDNAHEQYF.

This clone was seen only once. The chain recombines TRBV5-6 with TRBJ1-2; D possibly corresponds to TRBD1 (5 bases). The CDR3 runs 12 residues. Trimming took off 3 bases at V and 4 bases at J, with 7 bases between the two ends. Per the germline V gene, CDR1 is SGHDT and CDR2 is YYEEEE. CDR3 residues: CASSSRGYGYTF. In DNA, the CDR3 is TGTGCCAGCAGCTCTAGGGGCTATGGCTACACCTTC.

This chain joins TRBV27 and TRBJ2-5; 8 bases agree with TRBD2. This CDR3 comprises 16 residues. With V trimmed by 8 bases and J by 5 bases, 16 bases remained unmatched. CDR1 and CDR2 from the germline V gene are MNHEY and SMNVEV (reference sequence). The CDR3 sequence: CASSIGAGAVGETQYF. The CDR3 DNA reads as TGTGCCAGCTCGATCGGAGCGGGGGCCGTGGGGGAGACCCAGTACTTC.

The table lists this clone with a count of one. The V call is TRBV5-6, the J call TRBJ1-5; TRBD1 matches at 11 bases. This CDR3 spans 14 amino acids. The junction had 7 bases not matched to a gene; V was cut back by 4 bases and J by 10 bases. In germline, CDR1 is SGHDT, CDR2 YYEEEE. Here the CDR3 DNA reads TGTGCCAGCAGCACCCGGACAGGGGGCCTCCCCCAGCATTTT. Translated: CASSTRTGGLPQHF.

This sequence joins TRBV5-1 and TRBJ2-1, with D tentatively TRBD2 (5 bases). The CDR3 runs 16 residues. Germline loops: CDR1 SGHRS, CDR2 YFSETQ. The ends were cut back, 0 bases at V and 0 bases at J, with 10 bases in the middle. CDR3 residues: CASSLDGVPSYNEQFF. The CDR3 DNA sequence: TGCGCCAGCAGCTTGGACGGGGTACCCTCCTACAATGAGCAGTTCTTC.

The chain combines TRBV29-1 with TRBJ2-2, with D uncertain. There are 15 residues in the CDR3. The V end lost 3 bases, the J end lost 5 bases, and 16 bases lay between the germline ends. Germline CDR1 reads SQVTM; CDR2 reads ANQGSEA. This chain's CDR3 is CSVEWADEVTGELFF. The CDR3 nucleotides read TGCAGCGTTGAGTGGGCGGATGAGGTAACCGGGGAGCTGTTTTTT.

V and J are TRBV2 and TRBJ2-3; the match to TRBD2 covers 8 bases. CDR1 and CDR2 from the germline V gene are SNHLY and FYNNEI. V lost 6 bases and J lost 4; bases outside the gene matches: 15. The CDR3 is made up of 17 amino acids. This CDR3 is CASSPLTGTSYPDTQYF. As DNA, the CDR3 is TGTGCCAGCAGCCCACTTACCGGGACTAGTTATCCAGATACGCAGTATTTT.

This clone came up once. This chain uses TRBV1 with TRBJ1-2; the D segment call TRBD1 is taken from the table without a DNA check. TRBV1 is shown as a pseudogene. This CDR3 is 17 amino acids long. The CDR3, as DNA: TGCACCAGCAGCCAAGATCCGGGGACAGGATCCCACTATGGCTACACCTTC. Amino acids: CTSSQDPGTGSHYGYTF.

This rearrangement joins TRBV29-1 to TRBJ2-1, with D possibly matching TRBD2 (6 bases). CDR1 and CDR2 from the germline V gene are SQVTM and ANQGSEA. The V gene lost 4 bases and the J gene lost 12 bases, with 10 bases spanning the gap. The CDR3 totals 10 residues. The DNA for the CDR3 is TGCAGCGTTGTGTTACTAGCGCAGTTCTTC. The encoded protein is CSVVLLAQFF.